The 7 T cell receptor beta chains listed next were all sequenced from one sample in a study of blood T cell repertoires in COVID-19. Libraries were prepared by immunoSEQ multiplex PCR; TCRdb keeps only in-frame clonotypes and omits some of them. The data contain about 59,000 clones, approximately 79% of them singletons. The sequenced sample was peripheral blood. The receptors derive from a man in his fifties or sixties with acute or convalescent COVID-19.

Written as DNA, the CDR3 is TGTGCCAGCGGGGGGATAGCGGATTTAGCCAAAAACATTCAGTACTTC. Residues: CASGGIADLAKNIQYF. V gene TRBV27 combines with J gene TRBJ2-4; perhaps TRBD2 as D (6 bases). The CDR3 is 16 residues long. V was clipped by 8 bases and J by 0 bases, with 17 bases between them. The germline CDR1 and CDR2 sequences are MNHEY and SMNVEV (reference sequence).

The chain uses TRBV6-6 and TRBJ2-2; D unclear. Germline CDR1 reads MNHNY; CDR2 reads SVGAGI (reference sequence). The CDR3 spans 15 residues. Trimming took 0 bases from V and 4 from J, leaving 9 bases between them. The CDR3 reads CASSYSKQITGELFF. The CDR3 DNA follows: TGTGCCAGCAGTTACTCTAAACAGATCACCGGGGAGCTGTTTTTT.

This clone was seen more than once but under ten times. V gene TRBV11-2 combines with J gene TRBJ2-1; 7 bases match TRBD2. Germline CDR1 SGHAT, CDR2 FQNNGV. V shed 5 bases, J shed 2 bases, and the junction held 9 bases outside the gene matches. The CDR3 loop spans 16 amino acids. The CDR3 nucleotides read TGTGCCAGCAGCCATCTACTAGCGTTCCCCTACAATGAGCAGTTCTTC. Its protein product is CASSHLLAFPYNEQFF.

J is TRBJ1-4 and V is TRBV7-9; D may be TRBD1 (6 bases). Germline V lookup: CDR1 SEHNR, CDR2 FQNEAQ (reference sequence). V was trimmed by 7 bases and J by 10 bases, leaving 16 bases between them. This CDR3 contains 13 residues. The CDR3 DNA sequence: TGTGCCAGCACCGCCAGGGGTGTCGGAAAACTGTTTTTT. Encoded protein: CASTARGVGKLFF. Using reference TRBV7-9 and TRBJ1-4 for the parts outside the CDR3, the full variable domain is DTGVSQNPRHKITKRGQNVTFRCDPISEHNRLYWYRQTLGQGPEFLTYFQNEAQLEKSRLLSDRFSAERPKGSFSTLEIQRTEQGDSAMYLCASTARGVGKLFFGSGTQLSVL.

Here the CDR3 DNA reads TGCGCCAGCAGCCCCTCCCTGACAGGGGGCTATGGCTACACCTTC. Translated, it gives CASSPSLTGGYGYTF. The gene calls are TRBV4-1 and TRBJ1-2; 9 bases are shared with TRBD1. The length of the CDR3 is 15 residues. V trimming: 4 bases; J trimming: 4 bases; junction bases outside the gene matches: 7. Germline V gene data show CDR1 as MGHRA and CDR2 as YSYEKL.

J is TRBJ1-5 and V is TRBV28; D is undetermined. Germline V gene lookup returns CDR1 MDHEN and CDR2 SYDVKM. The CDR3 runs to 16 residues. The V gene lost 8 bases and the J gene lost 6 bases, with 23 bases spanning the gap. The CDR3 DNA reads TGTGCCAGCGCCGAAGTCACGCCGGTTGTTAGTCAGCCCCAGCATTTT. Encoded protein: CASAEVTPVVSQPQHF.

V and J are TRBV6-5 and TRBJ1-1, with D possibly being TRBD1 (5 bases). V lost 7 bases and J 1 base, leaving 13 bases between the germline ends. The CDR3 extends over 14 amino acids. Germline V gene data show CDR1 as MNHEY and CDR2 as SVGAGI. The CDR3 is CASTRDFRNTEAFF. As DNA, the CDR3 is TGTGCCAGCACCCGGGACTTTAGGAACACTGAAGCTTTCTTT.